This T cell receptor (beta chain) was profiled in a study of CDR3 diversity in severe acne. Germline CDR1 is SGHDN and CDR2 is FVKESK. The CDR3 is 16 residues long. The trim removed 5 bases at V and 3 bases at J, leaving 9 bases unmatched. A single record per CDR3 protein comes from TCRdb applying MiXCR to the PCR reads. The table lists 84,000 or so distinct CDR3 sequences, around half of them singletons. The rearrangement uses TRBV14 and TRBJ2-1, with 8 bases fitting TRBD2. The sample was blood. This receptor was obtained from a male donor in good health, serving as a control. The CDR3, as DNA: TGTGCCAGCAGCGCCTATACCGGGACTAGCTACAATGAGCAGTTCTTC. Its protein is CASSAYTGTSYNEQFF.